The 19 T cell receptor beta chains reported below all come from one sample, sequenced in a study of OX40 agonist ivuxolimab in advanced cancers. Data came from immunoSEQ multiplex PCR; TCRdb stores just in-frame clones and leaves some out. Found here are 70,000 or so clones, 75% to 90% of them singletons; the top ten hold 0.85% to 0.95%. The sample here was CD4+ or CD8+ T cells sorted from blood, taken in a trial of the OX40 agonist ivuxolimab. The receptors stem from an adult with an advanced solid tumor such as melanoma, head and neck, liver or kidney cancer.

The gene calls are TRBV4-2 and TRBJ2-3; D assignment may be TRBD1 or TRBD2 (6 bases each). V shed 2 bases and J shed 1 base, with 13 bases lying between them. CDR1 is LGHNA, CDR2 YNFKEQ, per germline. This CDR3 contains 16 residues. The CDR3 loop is CASSQSTGAGTDTQYF. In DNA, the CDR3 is TGTGCCAGCAGCCAATCCACGGGGGCCGGCACAGATACGCAGTATTTT.

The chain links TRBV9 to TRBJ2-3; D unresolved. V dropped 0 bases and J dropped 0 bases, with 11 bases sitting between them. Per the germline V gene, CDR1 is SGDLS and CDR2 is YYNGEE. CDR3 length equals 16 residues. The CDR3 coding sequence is TGTGCCAGCAGCGTAGGAGGAGTTACGAGCACAGATACGCAGTATTTT. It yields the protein CASSVGGVTSTDTQYF. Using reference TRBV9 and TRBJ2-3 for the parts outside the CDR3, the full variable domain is DSGVTQTPKHLITATGQRVTLRCSPRSGDLSVYWYQQSLDQGLQFLIQYYNGEERAKGNILERFSAQQFPDLHSELNLSSLELGDSALYFCASSVGGVTSTDTQYFGPGTRLTVL.

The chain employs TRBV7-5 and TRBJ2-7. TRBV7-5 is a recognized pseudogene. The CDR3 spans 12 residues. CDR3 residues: CASSSPSYEQYF. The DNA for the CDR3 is TGTGCCAGCAGCTCCCCCTCCTACGAGCAGTACTTC.

The CDR3 bases are TGCGCCAGCAGCCCGGAGAGCCGGGCTCAACGAGAGACCCAGTACTTC. Amino acid sequence: CASSPESRAQRETQYF. This rearrangement joins TRBV5-1 to TRBJ2-5; no definite D call. Trimming left V 4 bases short and J 4 bases short, with 20 bases between. From germline, CDR1 is SGHRS and CDR2 YFSETQ. The CDR3 covers 16 residues.

This CDR3 reads CASKTSYSTDTQYF. CDR3 in DNA: TGTGCCAGCAAGACTAGCTATAGCACAGATACGCAGTATTTT. The chain carries TRBV6-1 and TRBJ2-3; 7 positions match TRBD2. The length of the CDR3 is 14 residues. Germline CDR1 is MNHNS and CDR2 is SASEGT. Unmatched junction bases numbered 4, after V lost 7 bases and J lost 0 bases.

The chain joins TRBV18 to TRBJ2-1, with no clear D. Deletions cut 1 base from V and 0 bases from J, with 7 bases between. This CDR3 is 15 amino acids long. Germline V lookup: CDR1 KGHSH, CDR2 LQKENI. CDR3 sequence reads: CASSPRTDSYNEQFF. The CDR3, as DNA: TGTGCCAGCTCACCACGAACAGACTCCTACAATGAGCAGTTCTTC.

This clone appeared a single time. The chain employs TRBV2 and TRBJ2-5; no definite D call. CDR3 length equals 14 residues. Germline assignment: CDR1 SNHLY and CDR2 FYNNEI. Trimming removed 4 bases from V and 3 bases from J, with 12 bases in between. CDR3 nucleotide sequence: TGTGCCAGCAGTGCTGGTAGCCTGGAAGAGACCCAGTACTTC. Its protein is CASSAGSLEETQYF.

CDR3 residues: CASSSGTVVSNQPQHF. DNA for the CDR3: TGTGCCAGCAGCTCGGGGACCGTGGTTAGCAATCAGCCCCAGCATTTT. The chain is built from TRBV7-9 and TRBJ1-5; TRBD1 might be the D (5 bases). Germline-derived CDR1 and CDR2 are SEHNR and FQNEAQ (reference sequence). CDR3 length equals 16 residues. Between the trimmed V and J ends, which lost 4 bases and 0 bases, there was a span of 13 bases.

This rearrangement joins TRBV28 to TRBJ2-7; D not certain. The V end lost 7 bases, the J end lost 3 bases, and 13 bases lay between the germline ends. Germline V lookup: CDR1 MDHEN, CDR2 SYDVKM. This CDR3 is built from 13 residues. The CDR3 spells CASNSVGIYEQYF. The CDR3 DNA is TGTGCCAGCAACTCCGTGGGGATCTACGAGCAGTACTTC.

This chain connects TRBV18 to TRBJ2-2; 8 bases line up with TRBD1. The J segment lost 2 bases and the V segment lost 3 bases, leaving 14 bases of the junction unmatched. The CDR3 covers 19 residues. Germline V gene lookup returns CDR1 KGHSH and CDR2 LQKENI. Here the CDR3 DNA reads TGTGCCAGCTCACCCATGGACAGGGCGGGCGGCATAAACACCGGGGAGCTGTTTTTT. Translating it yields CASSPMDRAGGINTGELFF. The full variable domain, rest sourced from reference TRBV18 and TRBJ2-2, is NAGVMQNPRHLVRRRGQEARLRCSPMKGHSHVYWYRQLPEEGLKFMVYLQKENIIDESGMPKERFSAEFPKEGPSILRIQQVVRGDSAAYFCASSPMDRAGGINTGELFFGEGSRLTVL.

The CDR3 nucleotides read TGTGCCAGCTCACCGGACAGGGTGTCCTATGGCTACACCTTC. It specifies CASSPDRVSYGYTF. The chain uses TRBV18 and TRBJ1-2, with 8 nucleotides matching TRBD1. The CDR3 sequence is 14 residues long. CDR1 KGHSH and CDR2 LQKENI come from the germline V gene. Trimming at V came to 3 bases and at J to 4 bases, leaving 4 bases not matched to a gene.

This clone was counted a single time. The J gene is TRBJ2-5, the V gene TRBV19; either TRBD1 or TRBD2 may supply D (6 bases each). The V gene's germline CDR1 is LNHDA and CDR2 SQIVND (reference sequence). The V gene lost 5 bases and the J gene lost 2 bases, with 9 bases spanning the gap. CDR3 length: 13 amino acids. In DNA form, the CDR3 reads TGTGCCAGTAGTGGAGGGGGGCAAGAGACCCAGTACTTC. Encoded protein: CASSGGGQETQYF.

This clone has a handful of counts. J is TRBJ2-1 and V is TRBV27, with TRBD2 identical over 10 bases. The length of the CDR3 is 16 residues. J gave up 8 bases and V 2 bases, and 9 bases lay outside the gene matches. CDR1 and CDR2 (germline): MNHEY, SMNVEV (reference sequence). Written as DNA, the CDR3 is TGTGCCAGCAGTTTAAGGCCCAGCGGGGGGGGCGATGAGCAGTTCTTC. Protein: CASSLRPSGGGDEQFF.

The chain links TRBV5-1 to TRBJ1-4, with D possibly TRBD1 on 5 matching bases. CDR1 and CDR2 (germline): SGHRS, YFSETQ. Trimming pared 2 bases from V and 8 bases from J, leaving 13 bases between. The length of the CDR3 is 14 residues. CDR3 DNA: TGCGCCAGCAGCTTTGGGTCAGGGAGGGAAAAACTGTTTTTT. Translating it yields CASSFGSGREKLFF.

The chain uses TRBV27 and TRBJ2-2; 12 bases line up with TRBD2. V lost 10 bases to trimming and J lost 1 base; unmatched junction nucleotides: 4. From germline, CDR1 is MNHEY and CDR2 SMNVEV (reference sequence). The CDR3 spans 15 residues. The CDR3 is CATRLAGVNTGELFF. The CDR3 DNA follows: TGTGCCACCAGACTAGCGGGAGTGAACACCGGGGAGCTGTTTTTT.

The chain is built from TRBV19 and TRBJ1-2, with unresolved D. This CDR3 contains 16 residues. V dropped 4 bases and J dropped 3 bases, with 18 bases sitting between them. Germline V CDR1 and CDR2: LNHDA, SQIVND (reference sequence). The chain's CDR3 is CASSTPGRSRDYGYTF. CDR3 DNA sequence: TGTGCCAGTAGTACACCGGGAAGGAGTAGGGACTATGGCTACACCTTC.

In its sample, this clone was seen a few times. CDR3 loop: CASRLGANEKLFF. The CDR3 DNA reads as TGTGCCAGCAGATTAGGGGCGAATGAAAAACTGTTTTTT. The chain couples TRBV2 to TRBJ1-4; tentatively, D is TRBD1 (5 bases). Between the trimmed V and J ends, which lost 6 bases and 5 bases, there was a span of 10 bases. Germline CDR1 SNHLY, CDR2 FYNNEI. The length of the CDR3 is 13 residues. Looking up the rest from reference TRBV2 and TRBJ1-4 gives the full variable domain: EPEVTQTPSHQVTQMGQEVILRCVPISNHLYFYWYRQILGQKVEFLVSFYNNEISEKSEIFDDQFSVERPDGSNFTLKIRSTKLEDSAMYFCASRLGANEKLFFGSGTQLSVL.

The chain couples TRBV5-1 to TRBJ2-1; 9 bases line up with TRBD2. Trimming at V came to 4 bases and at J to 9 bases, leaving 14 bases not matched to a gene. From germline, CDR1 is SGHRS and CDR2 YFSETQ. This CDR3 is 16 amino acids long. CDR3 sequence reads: CASSALAGGPVSEQFF. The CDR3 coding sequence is TGCGCCAGCAGCGCACTCGCGGGAGGGCCGGTTAGTGAGCAGTTCTTC.

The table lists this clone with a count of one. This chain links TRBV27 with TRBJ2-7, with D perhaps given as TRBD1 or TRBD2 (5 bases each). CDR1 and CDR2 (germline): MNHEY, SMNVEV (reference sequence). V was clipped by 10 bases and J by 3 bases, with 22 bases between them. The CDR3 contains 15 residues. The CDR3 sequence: CATSPGPGPIYEQYF. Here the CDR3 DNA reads TGTGCCACCTCTCCGGGTCCGGGACCGATCTACGAGCAGTACTTC.